The clone carrying this T cell receptor beta chain was recorded once. What it binds is not known. Profiled with immunoSEQ multiplex PCR; TCRdb holds only in-frame clones, not every one. The table records 850,000 to 1,200,000 clones, roughly 80% of them present only once. The data were obtained in a study of shared clonotypes between healthy human individuals. Study-wide results and caveats: The sampled material consisted only of blood, and tissue repertoires are likely to differ.

The CDR3 contains 14 residues. Trimming pared 5 bases from V and 4 bases from J, leaving 12 bases between. Germline V CDR1 and CDR2: SGHAT, FQNNGV. The rearrangement joins TRBV11-2 to TRBJ1-3; D perhaps matches TRBD1 (5 bases). The sequenced sample consisted of memory CD4+ T cells sorted from blood. Documented subset: CD45RA-negative fraction. The clonotype originates from a man between 18 and 35 years old in good health. In DNA, the CDR3 is TGTGCCAGCAGCCCGCGAGGGGTAGGAAACACCATATATTTT. It is translated as CASSPRGVGNTIYF.